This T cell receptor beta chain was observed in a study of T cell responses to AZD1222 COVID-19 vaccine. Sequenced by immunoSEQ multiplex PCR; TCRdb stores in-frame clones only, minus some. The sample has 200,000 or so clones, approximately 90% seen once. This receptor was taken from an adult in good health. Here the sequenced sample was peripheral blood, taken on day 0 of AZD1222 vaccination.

Here the CDR3 DNA reads TGCAGCGTTGAGGGACTAGCCTACGAGCAGTACTTC. Its protein product is CSVEGLAYEQYF. The chain carries TRBV29-1 and TRBJ2-7, with 8 bases lining up with TRBD2. CDR1 is SQVTM, CDR2 ANQGSEA, per germline. Trimming cost V 3 bases and J 2 bases; bases outside gene matches: 0. The CDR3 is 12 amino acids.